Reported below is one TCR beta chain. Recovered status in Cohort 3 required two negative PCRs, clearance, or symptom resolution. The sample is drawn from a study of blood T cell repertoires in COVID-19. Study at large: The origin of the acute and convalescent COVID-19 samples was the United States, Italy and Spain.

Methods used by the authors: Estimates of nucleated cell counts were drawn from the amplification of reference gene primers. Here immunoSEQ multiplex PCR was the method, and the copy in TCRdb shows in-frame clones only, minus some. V and J calls and clone size are as listed in that table; D and trimming were resolved from the DNA. The data contain approximately 300,000 clones, roughly 90% of them singletons. The CDR3 extends over 14 amino acids. The ends were cut back, 3 bases at V and 8 bases at J, with 16 bases in the middle. Germline loops: CDR1 MGHRA, CDR2 YSYEKL. The clonotype originates from a young woman who had recovered from COVID-19. J is TRBJ1-2 and V is TRBV4-1; maybe TRBD1 (5 bases). The sequenced material came from PBMCs or T cells enriched from blood (not recorded which). CDR3 sequence reads: CASSHIQASRGYTF. DNA of the CDR3: TGCGCCAGCAGCCATATACAGGCTTCGCGAGGCTACACCTTC.